Each of the 28 T cell receptor beta chains below was sequenced from the same sample in a study of CD8+ T cells in alopecia areata. Extracted from the samples, RNA was reverse transcribed into cDNA to serve as the sequencing template. Repertoires were generated with immunoSEQ multiplex PCR, while TCRdb's copy carries only in-frame clones and drops some. The sample is made up of about 5,900 clones, none counted only once. Stated time point: mouse skin 6 weeks after grafting, around onset of hair loss. The sequences come from skin, collected at week 6. Source of these receptors: a C3H/HeJ mouse with alopecia areata. The MHC haplotype of the strain is H2-k.

This clone turned up a few times. Any gene name here is a mouse gene name. The read ends 4 residues before the CDR3 terminus; that terminus is restored from the germline J gene. This chain links TRBV13-3 with TRBJ2-5, with 9 bases that match TRBD2. This CDR3 is 12 amino acids long. CDR1 is NNHDY and CDR2 is SYVADS in the germline V gene. CDR3 DNA (partial): TGTGCCAGCAGCGACTGGGGGGAC. Translated, it gives CASSDWGD. The whole CDR3 is CASSDWGDTQYF.

Worth noting for this clone: The listed genes are named as in mouse. The read ends 4 residues shy of where the CDR3 ends; the end is completed using the germline J gene. This chain links TRBV13-1 with TRBJ2-7; 7 positions match TRBD1. The J segment lost 3 bases and the V segment lost 2 bases, leaving 2 bases of the junction unmatched. The CDR3 has 13 amino acids. Germline values: CDR1 NSHNY, CDR2 SYGAGN. This chain's CDR3 is CASSEGTDYEQYF. CDR3 bases read: TGTGCCAGCAGTGAAGGGACAGACTAT.

This clone was observed many times. The listed genes are named as in mouse. The CDR3 is cut off 4 residues early in the read; its end comes from the germline J gene. The V and J genes are TRBV16 and TRBJ2-5; 7 nucleotides align to TRBD1. The CDR3 is 15 amino acids. The V gene's germline CDR1 is SGHSA and CDR2 FRNQAP. The CDR3 loop reads CASSLDIWDRDTQYF. The CDR3 DNA, read in part, is TGTGCAAGCAGCTTAGATATATGGGACAGAGAC.

This clone occurred a few times. Gene names refer to mouse genes. From the germline J gene comes the end of the CDR3, since the read stops 4 residues before it. The chain carries TRBV12-1 and TRBJ2-3; 8 nucleotides align to TRBD2. The V and J ends lost 0 bases and 1 base, in that order; junction bases with no gene match: 2. This CDR3 has 15 residues. CDR1 SGHSN and CDR2 HYEKVE come from the germline V gene. CDR3 bases read: TGTGCCAGCTCTCTCGGCTGGGGGGGTGCAGAA. Protein: CASSLGWGGAE. Given in full, the CDR3 is CASSLGWGGAETLYF. Together with reference TRBV12-1 and TRBJ2-3, the CDR3 gives the full variable domain: DSGVVQSPRHIIKEKGGRSVLTCIPISGHSNVVWYQQTLGKELKFLIQHYEKVERDKGFLPSRFSVQQFDDYHSEMNMSALELEDSAMYFCASSLGWGGAETLYFGSGTRLTVL.

To note about this clone: Mouse gene names apply. The read halts 4 residues ahead of the CDR3 end, with the missing end drawn from the germline J gene. The rearrangement uses TRBV13-3 and TRBJ1-1, with TRBD1 as a possible D gene (5 bases). Trimming took off 4 bases at V and 1 base at J, with 8 bases between the two ends. From germline, CDR1 is NNHDY and CDR2 SYVADS. The length of the CDR3 is 13 residues. The CDR3 protein is CASSIGQNTEVFF. The DNA read from the CDR3 is TGTGCCAGCAGTATTGGACAAAACACA.

A word on this clone: The genes and germline here are from mouse. The CDR3 end is not reached by the read, which stops 4 residues before it; the germline J gene fills it in. V is TRBV19 and J is TRBJ2-7; D is perhaps TRBD2 (5 bases). This CDR3 has 11 residues. CDR1 and CDR2 (germline): FNHDT, SITEND (reference sequence). The CDR3 bases that were read are TGTGCCAGCAGTGCTGGGTAT. Translating it yields CASSAGY. The full CDR3 is CASSAGYEQYF.

By its share, this clone is hyperexpanded (1% or more). Gene names follow the mouse nomenclature. The observed sequence ends 4 residues before the CDR3 terminus, with the missing tail filled in from the germline J gene. The rearrangement links TRBV14 to TRBJ2-2; 12 bases are shared with TRBD1. Germline V gene data show CDR1 as SGHDT and CDR2 as FRDEAV. The CDR3 is 16 amino acids. Trimming removed 5 bases from V and 3 bases from J; junction bases left unmatched: 5. The covered CDR3 bases are TGTGCCAGCAGCTCCGGGACAGGGGGCCACACCGGG. This sequence encodes CASSSGTGGHTG. The whole CDR3 reads CASSSGTGGHTGQLYF.

This clone was found a few times. Each gene name is a mouse one. Coverage ceases 4 residues before the CDR3 finishes, and the germline J gene fills in the end. The rearrangement links TRBV13-2 to TRBJ2-5; 10 bases fit TRBD2. Trimming cost V 3 bases and J 0 bases; bases outside gene matches: 7. Germline V lookup: CDR1 NNHNN, CDR2 SYGAGS (reference sequence). CDR3 length: 17 residues. CDR3 in amino acids: CASGVPGTGANQDTQYF. The DNA read from the CDR3 is TGTGCCAGCGGTGTCCCCGGGACTGGGGCTAACCAAGAC.

Comments on this clone: Gene names and germline refer to mouse. The missing CDR3 end, 4 residues past where the read stops, is filled in from the germline J gene. This chain joins TRBV5 and TRBJ2-7; 7 positions match TRBD2. This CDR3 has 16 residues. CDR1 is LGHNA, CDR2 YNLKQL, per germline (reference sequence). The ends lost 1 base at V and 0 bases at J; junction bases unmatched: 6. CDR3: CASSQADWESSYEQYF. The DNA read from the CDR3 is TGTGCCAGCAGCCAAGCCGACTGGGAGAGCTCCTAT.

A remark on this clone: Genes here carry mouse names. The read ends 4 residues early relative to the CDR3; the germline J gene fills the gap. The genes are TRBV14 and TRBJ2-1; D is possibly TRBD1 (6 bases). In germline, CDR1 is SGHDT, CDR2 FRDEAV. Trimming removed 5 bases at V and 1 base at J, with 7 bases between. This CDR3 is 13 amino acids long. The DNA read from the CDR3 is TGTGCCAGCAGCACAGGGAACTATGCT. Amino acid sequence: CASSTGNYA. Given in full, the CDR3 is CASSTGNYAEQFF.

This clone was found many times. Genes here carry mouse names. Sequencing ends 4 residues short of the CDR3 end; the germline J gene provides the rest. This chain links TRBV29 with TRBJ1-2, with TRBD1 matching 7 bases. CDR1 and CDR2 from the germline V gene are MSHET and SYDVDS. V was clipped by 3 bases and J by 4 bases; unmatched bases: 5. The CDR3 totals 14 residues. CDR3 bases read: TGTGCTAGCAGTTTGACAGGGAGAGGCTCC. It specifies CASSLTGRGS. The whole CDR3 sequence reads CASSLTGRGSDYTF.

This clone was found many times. Gene names and germline match the mouse. The read terminates 4 residues ahead of where the CDR3 ends, so the germline J gene completes it. The genes are TRBV16 and TRBJ2-7; 10 positions agree with TRBD2. V shed 3 bases, J shed 2 bases, and the junction held 1 base outside the gene matches. Per germline, CDR1 SGHSA and CDR2 FRNQAP. The CDR3 extends over 14 amino acids. Here the CDR3 reads CASSFDWGAYEQYF. The CDR3 bases that were read are TGTGCAAGCAGCTTTGACTGGGGGGCCTAT.

For this clone: Gene labels here are mouse ones. Coverage ceases 4 residues before the CDR3 finishes, and the germline J gene fills in the end. The chain carries TRBV13-3 and TRBJ2-5, with D hard to call. Trimming cost V 0 bases and J 0 bases, with 5 bases left between them. The CDR3 runs 14 residues. Germline CDR1 and CDR2: NNHDY and SYVADS. The part of the CDR3 DNA that was read is TGTGCCAGCAGTGATGCAGTTAACCAAGAC. The encoded protein is CASSDAVNQD. The entire CDR3 reads CASSDAVNQDTQYF.

A few counts support this clone. Any gene name here is a mouse gene name. The DNA ends 3 residues before the CDR3 does, and the rest of the CDR3 is filled in from the germline J gene. The chain has TRBV13-1 and TRBJ1-6; TRBD1 aligns across 12 bases. TRBJ1-6 is placed among ORFs of uncertain function. This CDR3 is built from 17 residues. The J segment lost 3 bases and the V segment lost 3 bases, leaving 4 bases of the junction unmatched. Germline V gives CDR1 NSHNY, CDR2 SYGAGN. CDR3 sequence reads: CASSAGTGGGYNSPLYF. The part of the CDR3 DNA that was read is TGTGCCAGCAGTGCCGGGACAGGGGGCGGCTATAATTCGCCC.

Comments on this clone: Gene names are the mouse ones. The observed sequence ends 4 residues before the CDR3 terminus, with the missing tail filled in from the germline J gene. The chain couples TRBV13-3 to TRBJ2-3; tentative D call: TRBD2 (6 bases). Trimming took off 5 bases at V and 3 bases at J, with 10 bases between the two ends. The CDR3 contains 13 residues. Germline V lookup: CDR1 NNHDY, CDR2 SYVADS. The CDR3 loop reads CASRPTGAETLYF. The DNA read from the CDR3 is TGTGCCAGCAGGCCTACTGGGGCAGAA.

This clone has ten or more counts. Here the gene names and germline are mouse. The observed sequence ends 4 residues before the CDR3 terminus, with the missing tail filled in from the germline J gene. This chain joins TRBV5 and TRBJ2-5; the match to TRBD2 covers 7 bases. V shed 2 bases, J shed 1 base, and the junction held 3 bases outside the gene matches. Germline assignment: CDR1 LGHNA and CDR2 YNLKQL (reference sequence). The CDR3 totals 15 residues. The CDR3 here is CASSQKTGDQDTQYF. The part of the CDR3 DNA that was read is TGTGCCAGCAGCCAAAAAACTGGGGACCAAGAC.

Remarks on this clone: Mouse gene names and germline throughout. The CDR3 end falls 4 residues outside the read, so it is completed with the germline J gene. This chain uses TRBV5 with TRBJ2-7, with 13 bases matching TRBD2. The CDR3 covers 18 residues. Trimming at V came to 0 bases and at J to 1 base, leaving 6 bases not matched to a gene. CDR1 is LGHNA and CDR2 is YNLKQL in the germline V gene (reference sequence). CDR3 residues: CASSQERTGGAQSYEQYF. The CDR3 DNA, read in part, is TGTGCCAGCAGCCAAGAGCGGACTGGGGGGGCGCAGTCCTAT.

There are many counts of this clone. Here the gene names and germline are mouse. The read gets to within 4 residues of the CDR3 end, and the germline J gene fills in the rest. The chain combines TRBV13-1 with TRBJ2-3; 11 bases match TRBD1. Germline CDR1 reads NSHNY; CDR2 reads SYGAGN. The CDR3 covers 15 residues. V lost 5 bases to trimming and J lost 3 bases; unmatched junction nucleotides: 5. Here the CDR3 reads CASSPRDRGAETLYF. CDR3 DNA (partial): TGTGCCAGCAGCCCCCGGGACAGGGGGGCAGAA.

There are a few counts of this clone. The gene symbols are mouse symbols. The CDR3 bases that were read are TGTGCTAGCAGTTTATGGGGGGATGGTGCT. Translation: CASSLWGDGA. Given in full, the CDR3 is CASSLWGDGAEQFF. V and J are TRBV29 and TRBJ2-1; D is perhaps TRBD2 (6 bases). The CDR3 is cut off 4 residues early in the read; its end comes from the germline J gene. The CDR3 contains 14 residues. Germline V CDR1 and CDR2: MSHET, SYDVDS. The V gene lost 1 base and the J gene lost 6 bases, with 10 bases spanning the gap.

This clone was detected a few times. An end of the junction differs from the germline gene, which may be a read error. Any gene name here is a mouse gene name. From the germline J gene comes the end of the CDR3, since the read stops 4 residues before it. The gene calls are TRBV14 and TRBJ1-2; 9 bases agree with TRBD1. The CDR3 covers 12 residues. From germline, CDR1 is SGHDT and CDR2 FRDEAV. CDR3 DNA (partial): TGTACCAGCAGACCGACAGGGGGC. Its translation: CTSRPTGG. The whole CDR3 protein reads CTSRPTGGDYTF.

By share, this clone ranks as medium-sized. The genes and germline here are from mouse. The sequence runs out 4 residues before the end of the CDR3; the remainder is reconstructed from the germline J gene. The genes are TRBV16 and TRBJ2-5, with 11 positions matching TRBD1. This CDR3 region has 14 residues. Germline-derived CDR1 and CDR2 are SGHSA and FRNQAP. The DNA read from the CDR3 is TGTGCAAGCAGCTCGGGACAGGGGGAAGAC. Protein sequence: CASSSGQGED. The full CDR3 is CASSSGQGEDTQYF.

This clone was seen ten or more times. The genes and germline here are from mouse. The read is 4 residues too short to cover the CDR3 end, so that end is filled in from the germline J gene. The chain uses TRBV13-1 and TRBJ1-1; tentatively, D is TRBD1 (6 bases). Germline V gene data show CDR1 as NSHNY and CDR2 as SYGAGN. The CDR3 is 14 residues long. This CDR3 reads CASSDEVGGREVFF. CDR3 DNA, as far as it was read: TGTGCCAGCAGTGATGAGGTGGGGGGGCGA.

In the case of this clone: Gene and germline names: mouse. The observed sequence ends 4 residues before the CDR3 terminus, with the missing tail filled in from the germline J gene. The chain couples TRBV13-3 to TRBJ2-2, with 7 bases identical to TRBD1. The CDR3 contains 15 residues. J lost 0 bases, V lost 2 bases, and 1 base had no gene match. CDR1 and CDR2 from the germline V gene are NNHDY and SYVADS. The CDR3 bases that were read are TGTGCCAGCAGTGACCAGGGGGCAAACACCGGG. Amino acid sequence: CASSDQGANTG. The whole CDR3 is CASSDQGANTGQLYF.

This clone was recorded a few times. Gene names follow the mouse nomenclature. The read finishes 4 residues shy of the CDR3 end, and the germline J gene is used to complete it. The chain combines TRBV1 with TRBJ1-1; D gene unclear. The CDR3 has 15 residues. Germline V CDR1 and CDR2: NSQYPW, LRSPGD (reference sequence). Trimming took off 0 bases at V and 0 bases at J, with 8 bases between the two ends. CDR3 DNA, as far as it was read: TGCACCTGCAGTGCAGATCGATCACAGAACACA. Amino acids: CTCSADRSQNT. The complete CDR3 sequence is CTCSADRSQNTEVFF. The whole variable domain, remainder taken from reference TRBV1 and TRBJ1-1, is VTLLEQNPRWRLVPRGQAVNLRCILKNSQYPWMSWYQQDLQKQLQWLFTLRSPGDKEVKSLPGADYLATRVTDTELRLQVANMSQGRTLYCTCSADRSQNTEVFFGKGTRLTVV.

To note about this clone: All gene names here are mouse names. The read gets to within 4 residues of the CDR3 end, and the germline J gene fills in the rest. The chain combines TRBV29 with TRBJ1-2, with D perhaps TRBD1 (5 bases). CDR1 is MSHET, CDR2 SYDVDS, per germline. The CDR3 is 13 residues long. CDR3 amino acids: CASSLDWGDDYTF. Partial CDR3 DNA: TGTGCTAGCAGTTTGGACTGGGGGGAC.

This clone was observed a few times. The genes are named according to mouse. The DNA ends 4 residues before the CDR3 does, and the rest of the CDR3 is filled in from the germline J gene. The V call is TRBV19, the J call TRBJ2-4; possible D gene TRBD2, 6 bases. The CDR3 extends over 14 amino acids. Germline CDR1 is FNHDT and CDR2 is SITEND (reference sequence). Trimming cost V 2 bases and J 0 bases, with 7 bases left between them. The CDR3 loop reads CASSMGGSQNTLYF. The CDR3 DNA, read in part, is TGTGCCAGCAGTATGGGGGGAAGTCAAAAC.

This clone is classed as medium-sized. Any gene name here is a mouse gene name. The CDR3 extends 4 residues past the end of the read, so its final part is completed from the germline J gene. This chain links TRBV1 with TRBJ2-3; TRBD2 matches 8 bases. CDR3 length equals 15 residues. CDR1 is NSQYPW, CDR2 LRSPGD, per germline (reference sequence). Trimming at V came to 0 bases and at J to 3 bases, leaving 2 bases not matched to a gene. This chain's CDR3 is CTCSADAGGAETLYF. CDR3 DNA, as far as it was read: TGCACCTGCAGTGCAGATGCTGGGGGGGCAGAA.

This clone was seen repeatedly, ten times or more. The listed genes are named as in mouse. The CDR3 extends 4 residues past the end of the read, so its final part is completed from the germline J gene. The V gene is TRBV1, the J gene TRBJ2-5; 7 bases map to TRBD2. J lost 2 bases, V lost 1 base, and 0 bases had no gene match. CDR3 size: 14 residues. Germline V gene data show CDR1 as NSQYPW and CDR2 as LRSPGD (reference sequence). The DNA read from the CDR3 is TGCACCTGCAGTGCAGGGACTGGCCAAGAC. It translates to CTCSAGTGQD. The whole CDR3 region reads CTCSAGTGQDTQYF.